This passage covers 17 T cell receptor beta chains from one sample sequenced in a study of glioma-infiltrating T cells. The iRepertoire nested amplicon-rescue multiplex PCR amplified TCR alpha and beta CDR3s from RNA. Each CDR3 protein gets one entry after TCRdb re-called the multiplex PCR reads with MiXCR. The table has fewer than 500,000 distinct CDR3 sequences, more than 35% seen once. Sequences were obtained from glioma tissue, nonneoplastic brain tissue, or PBMCs (not recorded which). The receptors stem from a human donor with low-grade glioma or glioblastoma, undergoing nonglioma brain surgery, or in good health (not recorded which).

J is TRBJ2-7 and V is TRBV25-1; weak D call: TRBD1 (5 bases). The CDR3 spans 13 residues. Germline V gene data show CDR1 as MGHDK and CDR2 as SYGVNS. V lost 2 bases, J lost 5 bases, and 10 bases lay in between. CDR3 nucleotide sequence: TGTGCCAGCAGTGAAATGGGGCGGCACGAGCAGTACTTC. It translates to CASSEMGRHEQYF.

Comment on this clonotype: Without the conserved terminal phenylalanine or tryptophan, this CDR3 likely stems from a read error. The DNA is omitted, as the CDR3 cannot be located on it reliably, and the CDR3 follows TCRdb's listing. The chain employs TRBV19 and TRBJ2-7; the table assigns TRBD2, which was not confirmed against the DNA. Including both end residues, the CDR3 is 11 amino acids long. Germline V gene data show CDR1 as LNHDA and CDR2 as SQIVND (reference sequence). The CDR3 sequence: CASSICSGACS.

The count of this clonotype is one. This may come from a read error, since a much larger clone is one base off. The genes are TRBV6-5 and TRBJ1-1, with D maybe TRBD1 (6 bases). CDR1 MNHEY and CDR2 SVGAGI come from the germline V gene. Trimming took off 5 bases at V and 4 bases at J, with 14 bases between the two ends. The CDR3 loop spans 14 amino acids. The CDR3 region has the DNA TGTGCCAGCAGTATCCTCGGACAGTGCACTGAAGCTTTCTTT. Its translation: CASSILGQCTEAFF.

This clonotype has a count of ten or more. This sequence joins TRBV6-2 or TRBV6-3 and TRBJ2-1; possible D gene TRBD1, 5 bases. Germline-derived CDR1 and CDR2 are MNHEY and SVGEGT. The CDR3 runs to 12 residues. V was cut by 6 bases and J by 6 bases, with 9 bases left in between. CDR3 loop: CASRHRINEQFF. CDR3 coding DNA: TGTGCCAGCAGACACAGGATCAATGAGCAGTTCTTC.

As for this clonotype: One base away lies a much larger clone, so this may be a sequencing read error. The conserved phenylalanine or tryptophan normally closing the CDR3 is absent here, so this likely arose from a read error. The rearrangement joins TRBV6-9 to TRBJ1-5; 7 nucleotides align to TRBD1. V was clipped by 4 bases and J by 6 bases; unmatched bases: 3. This CDR3 region has 13 residues. CDR1 and CDR2 (germline): MNHGY, SVAAGI. The chain's CDR3 is CASSLTGSQPQHL. The CDR3 bases are TGTGCCAGCAGTTTGACAGGGTCTCAGCCCCAGCATCTT.

Regarding this clonotype: A clone one base away is much larger, so this may be a read error. The chain uses TRBV28 and TRBJ2-1; 10 bases match TRBD1. J gave up 10 bases and V 3 bases, and 6 bases lay outside the gene matches. The germline CDR1 and CDR2 sequences are MDHEN and SYDVKM. CDR3 length: 14 residues. CDR3 nucleotides: TGTGCCAGCAGTTTGTGGACAGGGGGGTGGGAGCAGTTCTTC. Residues: CASSLWTGGWEQFF.

The chain couples TRBV28 to TRBJ2-1, with 7 bases identical to TRBD2. This CDR3 contains 17 residues. CDR1 and CDR2 from the germline V gene are MDHEN and SYDVKM. V was clipped by 5 bases and J by 5 bases; unmatched bases: 15. CDR3 nucleotides: TGTGCCAGCAGTCCCGCCCCCCGCGGGAGTGGACACAATGAGCAGTTCTTC. It yields the protein CASSPAPRGSGHNEQFF.

This clonotype turned up a few times. The rearrangement joins TRBV7-9 to TRBJ2-1; 9 bases fit TRBD2. The CDR3 has 17 residues. The germline CDR1 and CDR2 sequences are SEHNR and FQNEAQ (reference sequence). V was clipped by 7 bases and J by 0 bases; unmatched bases: 10. CDR3 residues: CASTRSGRPSSYNEQFF. CDR3 bases: TGTGCCAGCACCCGGAGCGGGAGGCCTAGCTCCTACAATGAGCAGTTCTTC.

This clonotype was seen a handful of times. The rearrangement links TRBV28 to TRBJ2-7; D gene uncertain. Per germline, CDR1 MDHEN and CDR2 SYDVKM. The CDR3 has 12 residues. V gave up 1 base and J gave up 7 bases, with 8 bases separating them. The CDR3 DNA reads as TGTGCCAGCAGTTTATTGGGGAAGGAGCAGTACTTC. It is translated as CASSLLGKEQYF.

This clonotype was counted ten times or more. The chain recombines TRBV27 with TRBJ1-2, with 8 bases matching TRBD1. Trimming at V came to 3 bases and at J to 7 bases, leaving 7 bases not matched to a gene. This CDR3 is 14 amino acids long. Germline CDR1 is MNHEY and CDR2 is SMNVEV (reference sequence). The CDR3 region is CASSLDRESSGYTF. The CDR3 DNA is TGTGCCAGCAGTTTGGACAGGGAGTCGAGTGGCTACACCTTC.

The rearrangement links TRBV10-3 to TRBJ2-1, with a tentative D call TRBD1 (5 bases). CDR1 is ENHRY, CDR2 SYGVKD, per germline. With 7 bases removed from V and 10 bases from J, the gap between germline ends came to 20 bases. The CDR3 is 14 amino acids. DNA for the CDR3: TGTGCCATCAACCAGCAAAGAAAGGGGTACGAGCAGTTCTTC. It yields the protein CAINQQRKGYEQFF.

The chain couples TRBV15 to TRBJ1-3; D unresolved. The CDR3 is made up of 15 amino acids. The V gene lost 1 base and the J gene lost 0 bases, with 7 bases spanning the gap. The germline V gene encodes CDR1 LNHNV and CDR2 YYDKDF (reference sequence). As DNA, the CDR3 is TGTGCCACCAGCAGAGGACGGAACTCTGGAAACACCATATATTTT. Its translation is CATSRGRNSGNTIYF.

In this sample, this clonotype turned up a few times. The chain has TRBV13 and TRBJ2-1, with 9 bases matching TRBD2. Looked up from germline, CDR1 is PRHDT and CDR2 is FYEKMQ (reference sequence). The V segment lost 1 base and the J segment 5 bases; nucleotides outside the gene matches: 6. The CDR3 consists of 16 residues. The CDR3 DNA reads as TGTGCCAGCAGCTTAGATCGCGGGGGGGGAAACAATGAGCAGTTCTTC. It specifies CASSLDRGGGNNEQFF.

This chain connects TRBV4-2 to TRBJ2-1, with 12 bases lining up with TRBD2. CDR3 length: 18 amino acids. The germline CDR1 and CDR2 sequences are LGHNA and YNFKEQ. V lost 1 base and J lost 8; bases outside the gene matches: 12. The CDR3 DNA is TGTGCCAGCAGCCAAGTGGGCTTCTCTAGCGGGGGGGTCGATGAGCAGTTCTTC. Its translation: CASSQVGFSSGGVDEQFF.

Turning to this clonotype: This sequence may be a read error, since a much larger clone differs from it by one base. V and J are TRBV27 and TRBJ2-4, with D perhaps TRBD2 (5 bases). CDR1 MNHEY and CDR2 SMNVEV come from the germline V gene (reference sequence). The CDR3 loop spans 14 amino acids. Trimming cost V 5 bases and J 3 bases, with 11 bases left between them. CDR3 DNA sequence: TGTGCCAGCAGTCGAGGGATTAGCAAAAACATTCAGTACTTC. Translation gives CASSRGISKNIQYF.

As to this clonotype: This may be a read error: a much more frequent sequence differs by one nucleotide. The gene calls are TRBV27 and TRBJ2-3; TRBD1 agrees at 7 bases. Germline V lookup: CDR1 MNHEY, CDR2 SMNVEV (reference sequence). This CDR3 contains 17 residues. CDR3 nucleotide sequence: TGTGCCAGAAGTTCCCGATTCAGCGGACAGGGCACAGATACGCAGTATTTT. Amino acid sequence: CARSSRFSGQGTDTQYF.

With regard to this clonotype: One base away lies a much larger clone, so this may be a sequencing read error. DNA for the CDR3: TGTGCCAGCAGTTTACGACCGGTGGGCACAGATACGCAGTATTTT. As protein: CASSLRPVGTDTQYF. The chain joins TRBV27 to TRBJ2-3, with D hard to call. Trimming removed 2 bases at V and 1 base at J, with 10 bases between. Germline V lookup: CDR1 MNHEY, CDR2 SMNVEV (reference sequence). This CDR3 comprises 15 residues.